This T cell receptor beta chain comes out of a study of blood T cells in healthy people across ages. Trimming took off 4 bases at V and 4 bases at J, with 21 bases between the two ends. Germline assignment: CDR1 SGHDT and CDR2 YYEEEE. CDR3 size: 17 residues. The draw of peripheral blood yielded around 9.6 milliliters from each donor. To note about this clonotype: As yet, its antigen is unknown.

Using a J-beta primer mix together with a sample-barcoded 5' primer, a second PCR was run for about 6 to 11 cycles. From the 5' RACE reads, TCRdb called clonotypes with MiXCR, one entry per CDR3 protein. The repertoire includes about 1.6 million distinct CDR3 sequences, about 35% of them detected once, and roughly 12% sits in the top ten. Whole-study findings and limits: Diversity figures derived from one million T cells were judged to underestimate the true value.

The gene calls are TRBV5-6 and TRBJ2-1; D tentatively fits TRBD1 or TRBD2 (5 bases each). This TCR came from a woman under 40 in good health. The source material was blood. DNA of the CDR3: TGTGCCAGCAGCCTGGGGAGAAAGGGGTCCCTATACAATGAGCAGTTCTTC. Translation: CASSLGRKGSLYNEQFF.